This T cell receptor beta chain was recovered during a study of vaccination and CD4 T cells after COVID-19. The CDR3 sequence is 12 residues long. Germline lookup yields CDR1 SNHLY and CDR2 FYNNEI. V was shortened by 7 bases and J by 5 bases, with 11 bases between the two germline ends. As to this clonotype: Its cognate antigen is unknown.

An Oncomine TCR Beta short-read assay was used to sequence the DNA from cultured CD4+ T cells. In this case, cultured CD4+ T cells provided the extracted genomic DNA. TCRdb reprocessed the PCR reads via MiXCR and lists one record per CDR3 protein. The sample holds approximately 22,000 distinct CDR3 sequences, 60% seen once. Treatment reported: roughly 11-day PBMC culture with coronavirus spike peptide pools or control peptides (ViraFEST assay). The clonotype was recovered from a human donor who received a COVID-19 vaccine. Material: CD4+ T cells from blood, cultured in vitro, obtained after SARS-CoV-2 vaccination. This sequence joins TRBV2 and TRBJ2-5; D call uncertain. CDR3 region: CASNGERETQYF. CDR3 in DNA: TGTGCCAGCAATGGGGAAAGGGAGACCCAGTACTTC. Full variable domain (remainder filled in from reference TRBV2 and TRBJ2-5): EPEVTQTPSHQVTQMGQEVILRCVPISNHLYFYWYRQILGQKVEFLVSFYNNEISEKSEIFDDQFSVERPDGSNFTLKIRSTKLEDSAMYFCASNGERETQYFGPGTRLLVL.